This T cell receptor (beta chain) was retrieved from a study of blood T cells in healthy people across ages. Using a J-beta primer mix together with a sample-barcoded 5' primer, a second PCR was run for roughly 6 to 11 cycles. A single record per CDR3 protein comes from TCRdb applying MiXCR to the 5' RACE reads. The sample records roughly 800,000 distinct CDR3 sequences, more than 25% being singletons. Trimming stripped 3 bases from V and 13 bases from J, with 24 bases between. This CDR3 spans 16 amino acids. A further study also used this sample, focusing on T cells of mothers and their children. In that study: No persistent microchimeric T cell clones were detected.

This sequence originates from a boy between 10 and 17 years old in good health. The chain uses TRBV12-3 or TRBV12-4 and TRBJ1-4; no clear D. Sequencing used blood. This CDR3 is CASSLWQTPARGVLFF. Here the CDR3 DNA reads TGTGCCAGCAGTTTGTGGCAGACTCCAGCTCGCGGAGTACTGTTTTTT.